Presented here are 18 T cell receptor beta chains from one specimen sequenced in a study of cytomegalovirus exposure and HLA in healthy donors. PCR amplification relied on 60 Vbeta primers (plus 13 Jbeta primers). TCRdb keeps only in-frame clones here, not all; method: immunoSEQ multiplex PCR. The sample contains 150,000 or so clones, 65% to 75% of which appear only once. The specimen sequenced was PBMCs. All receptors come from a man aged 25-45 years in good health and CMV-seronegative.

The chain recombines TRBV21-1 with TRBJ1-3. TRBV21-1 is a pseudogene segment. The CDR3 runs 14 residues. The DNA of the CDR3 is TGTGCCAGCAGCAGGGAGGGTTTGGGAAACACCATATATTTT. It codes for CASSREGLGNTIYF.

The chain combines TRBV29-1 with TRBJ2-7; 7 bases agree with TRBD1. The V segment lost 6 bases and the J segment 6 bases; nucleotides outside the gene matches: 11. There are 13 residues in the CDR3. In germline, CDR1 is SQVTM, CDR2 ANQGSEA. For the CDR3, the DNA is TGCAGCGTACGCGACAGGGCACAGGGCGAGCAGTACTTC. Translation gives CSVRDRAQGEQYF.

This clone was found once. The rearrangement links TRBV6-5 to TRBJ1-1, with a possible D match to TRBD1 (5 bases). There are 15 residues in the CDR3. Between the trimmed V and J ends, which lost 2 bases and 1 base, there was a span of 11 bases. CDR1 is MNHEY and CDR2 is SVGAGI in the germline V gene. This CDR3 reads CASSYGRTGNTEAFF. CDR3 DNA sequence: TGTGCCAGCAGTTACGGGCGTACAGGGAACACTGAAGCTTTCTTT.

CDR3 sequence reads: CATSRLSGTGAKNIQYF. CDR3 sequence (DNA): TGTGCCACCAGCAGACTATCCGGGACAGGGGCCAAAAACATTCAGTACTTC. The genes are TRBV15 and TRBJ2-4; TRBD1 aligns across 9 bases. With 2 bases clipped from V and 1 base from J, the junction kept 6 bases outside the gene matches. CDR1 and CDR2 (germline): LNHNV, YYDKDF (reference sequence). This CDR3 has 17 amino acids.

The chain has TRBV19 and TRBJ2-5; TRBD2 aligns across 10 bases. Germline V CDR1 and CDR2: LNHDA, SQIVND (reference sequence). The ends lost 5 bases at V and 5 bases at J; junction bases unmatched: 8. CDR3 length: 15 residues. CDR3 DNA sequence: TGTGCCAGTAGTGGGACTAGCGTGTTTCGGGAGACCCAGTACTTC. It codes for CASSGTSVFRETQYF. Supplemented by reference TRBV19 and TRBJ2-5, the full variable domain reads DGGITQSPKYLFRKEGQNVTLSCEQNLNHDAMYWYRQDPGQGLRLIYYSQIVNDFQKGDIAEGYSVSREKKESFPLTVTSAQKNPTAFYLCASSGTSVFRETQYFGPGTRLLVL.

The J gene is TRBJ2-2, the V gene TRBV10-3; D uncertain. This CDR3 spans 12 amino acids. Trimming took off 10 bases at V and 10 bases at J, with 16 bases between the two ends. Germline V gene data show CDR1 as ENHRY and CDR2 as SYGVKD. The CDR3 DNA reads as TGTGCCACCCGGAGTCCGACGGAGGAGCTGTTTTTT. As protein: CATRSPTEELFF.

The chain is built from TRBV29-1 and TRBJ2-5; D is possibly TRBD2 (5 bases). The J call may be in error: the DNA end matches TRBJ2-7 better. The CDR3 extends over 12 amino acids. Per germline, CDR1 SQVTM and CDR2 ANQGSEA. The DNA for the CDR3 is TGCAGCATTAGGGAGAGCTCCTACGAGCAGTACTTC. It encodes CSIRESSYEQYF.

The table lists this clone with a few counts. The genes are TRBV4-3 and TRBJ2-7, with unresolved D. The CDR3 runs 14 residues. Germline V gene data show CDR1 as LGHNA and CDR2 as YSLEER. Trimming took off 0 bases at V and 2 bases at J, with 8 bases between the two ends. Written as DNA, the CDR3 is TGCGCCAGCAGCCAAGACCTGGCAGCCTACGAGCAGTACTTC. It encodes CASSQDLAAYEQYF.

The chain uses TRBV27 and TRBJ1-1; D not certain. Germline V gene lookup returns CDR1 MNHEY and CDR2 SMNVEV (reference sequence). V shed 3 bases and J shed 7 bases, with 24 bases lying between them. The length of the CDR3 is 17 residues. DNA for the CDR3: TGTGCCAGCAGTTTTTCTCCCTGGCTAGCTGTCGGTGGTGAAGCTTTCTTT. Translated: CASSFSPWLAVGGEAFF.

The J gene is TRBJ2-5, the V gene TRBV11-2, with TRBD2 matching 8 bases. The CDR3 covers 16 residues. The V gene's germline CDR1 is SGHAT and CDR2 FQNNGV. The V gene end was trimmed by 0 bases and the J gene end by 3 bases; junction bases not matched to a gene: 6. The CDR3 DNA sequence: TGTGCCAGCAGCTTAGATATAGCGGGGTTAGAAGAGACCCAGTACTTC. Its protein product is CASSLDIAGLEETQYF.

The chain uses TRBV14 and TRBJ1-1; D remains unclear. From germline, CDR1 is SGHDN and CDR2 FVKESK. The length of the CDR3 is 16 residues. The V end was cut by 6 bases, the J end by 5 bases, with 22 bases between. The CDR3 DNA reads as TGTGCCAGCAGACGGGGTCGCAGATCTCATGGGACTGAAGCTTTCTTT. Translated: CASRRGRRSHGTEAFF.

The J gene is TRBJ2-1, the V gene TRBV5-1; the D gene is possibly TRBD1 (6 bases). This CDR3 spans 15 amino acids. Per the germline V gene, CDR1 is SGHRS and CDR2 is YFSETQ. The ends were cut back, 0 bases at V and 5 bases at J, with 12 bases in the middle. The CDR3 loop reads CASSLGDRLDNEQFF. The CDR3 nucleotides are TGCGCCAGCAGCTTGGGTGACAGGCTCGACAATGAGCAGTTCTTC. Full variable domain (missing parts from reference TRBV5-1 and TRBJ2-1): KAGVTQTPRYLIKTRGQQVTLSCSPISGHRSVSWYQQTPGQGLQFLFEYFSETQRNKGNFPGRFSGRQFSNSRSEMNVSTLELGDSALYLCASSLGDRLDNEQFFGPGTRLTVL.

CDR3 region: CATQGAGTNEKLFF. DNA for the CDR3: TGTGCCACCCAGGGGGCAGGAACTAATGAAAAACTGTTTTTT. This sequence joins TRBV5-4 and TRBJ1-4; 8 bases fit TRBD1. The CDR3 loop spans 14 amino acids. CDR1 is SGHNT and CDR2 is YYREEE in the germline V gene (reference sequence). V trimming: 9 bases; J trimming: 1 base; junction bases outside the gene matches: 5.

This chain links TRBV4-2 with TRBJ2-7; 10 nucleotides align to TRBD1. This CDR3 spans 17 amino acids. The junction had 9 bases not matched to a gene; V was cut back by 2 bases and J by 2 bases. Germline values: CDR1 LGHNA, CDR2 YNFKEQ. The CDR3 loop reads CASSQLLSGTGAYEQYF. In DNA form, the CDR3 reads TGTGCCAGCAGCCAACTTCTTTCCGGGACAGGGGCCTACGAGCAGTACTTC.

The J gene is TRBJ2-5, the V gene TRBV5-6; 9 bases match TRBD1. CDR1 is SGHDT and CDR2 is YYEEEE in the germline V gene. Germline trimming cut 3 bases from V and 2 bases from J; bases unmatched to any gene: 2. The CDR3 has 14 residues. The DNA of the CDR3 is TGTGCCAGCAGCTGGGGACAGGGACAAGAGACCCAGTACTTC. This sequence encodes CASSWGQGQETQYF.

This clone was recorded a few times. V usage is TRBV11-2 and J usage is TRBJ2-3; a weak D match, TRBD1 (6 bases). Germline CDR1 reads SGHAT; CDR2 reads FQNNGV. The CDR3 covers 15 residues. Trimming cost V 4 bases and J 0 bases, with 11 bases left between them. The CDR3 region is CASSSYGQSTDTQYF. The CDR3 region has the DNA TGTGCCAGCAGCTCCTACGGACAGAGCACAGATACGCAGTATTTT.

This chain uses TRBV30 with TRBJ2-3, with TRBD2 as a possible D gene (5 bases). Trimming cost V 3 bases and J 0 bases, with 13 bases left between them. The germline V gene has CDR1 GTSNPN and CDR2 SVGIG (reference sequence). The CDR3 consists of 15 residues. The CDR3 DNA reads TGTGCCTGGAGGTGGACTGTATCTAGCACAGATACGCAGTATTTT. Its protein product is CAWRWTVSSTDTQYF.

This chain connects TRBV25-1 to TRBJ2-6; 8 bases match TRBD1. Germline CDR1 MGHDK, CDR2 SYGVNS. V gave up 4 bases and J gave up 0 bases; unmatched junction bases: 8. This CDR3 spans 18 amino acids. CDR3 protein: CASSGWTGLDSGANVLTF. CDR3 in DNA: TGTGCCAGCAGTGGTTGGACAGGGCTGGACTCTGGGGCCAACGTCCTGACTTTC.